The subject of this entry is one T cell receptor (beta chain). This entry is derived from a study of blood T cell repertoires in COVID-19. Study details: Spain, Italy and the United States supplied samples that represented acute and convalescent COVID-19.

Assignments of participants to cohorts depended upon their own reported clinical history. Each exposed participant met a COVID-19 case in the 2 weeks preceding study entry. The CDR3 extends over 14 amino acids. Per germline, CDR1 SGHRS and CDR2 YFSETQ. The ends lost 4 bases at V and 4 bases at J; junction bases unmatched: 6. Per the original data handling: Amplification from reference gene primers served as the basis for estimated nucleated cell counts. Assay: immunoSEQ multiplex PCR; the TCRdb copy retains only in-frame clones and omits some. V, J and clone size derive from that table, while D and trimming were established from the DNA sequence. The data contain approximately 340,000 clones, approximately 91% of them seen just once; the ten biggest clones take up just over 0.85%.

This clonotype was obtained from a middle-aged woman who had been exposed to COVID-19. Sequenced material: PBMCs or T cells enriched from blood (not recorded which). The chain combines TRBV5-1 with TRBJ2-7, with TRBD2 identical over 9 bases. This chain's CDR3 is CASSRGGAVYEQYF. The CDR3 DNA reads as TGCGCCAGCAGCCGCGGGGGGGCCGTATACGAGCAGTACTTC.